This TCR beta chain is from a study of T cell responses to AZD1222 COVID-19 vaccine (dated by TCRdb to the early 2020s). A note on the overall study: TCR sequencing was performed for roughly 240 trial participants, of whom approximately 200 were given two doses of AZD1222 and 26 were given two doses of MenACWY control vaccine. Trial participants were enrolled by age into 18-55, 56-69 and 70-plus year subgroups, with approximately 150, 30 and 60 TCR-sequenced participants respectively.

The label giving this sample's time point can be read as: about 28 days (+/-7) after the second vaccine dose. AZD1222 recipients whose second dose came at about 4 weeks and those whose second dose came at about 12 weeks were combined into one group, since spike-specific TCR depth and breadth did not differ between the two schedules. Vaccinee samples came from UK trials COV001 and COV002, including a single-blind randomized controlled phase 2/3 trial of AZD1222 (ChAdOx1 nCoV-19) in healthy adults. For TCRbeta chain sequencing, PBMC samples from trial participants were taken at day 0 and at day 28 after the second dose. The CDR3 regions of human TCRbeta chains were analyzed by immunosequencing. The paper's processing steps were these. TCRs in the repertoires were matched against a reference library of SARS-CoV-2-specific TCRs that had been generated with the MIRA antigen-specificity platform. Breadth was defined as the fraction of unique TCRs that were SARS-CoV-2-associated. Depth was defined as the fraction of total T cells that were SARS-CoV-2-associated. Each spike-specific TCR was assigned to its reactive spike region and to a CD4 or CD8 class using the MIRA data. Log10-transformed breadth and depth values were compared by one-way ANOVA with Sidak's multiple comparisons tests. What TCRdb holds here is the immuneACCESS table cut down to in-frame rearrangements. Part of the clones is not present; checked against another copy, under half of the missing clones reflect an unresolved V gene, and the others are unexplained. The DNA was the basis for D and trimming; V, J and clone size are from that table. The sample records 100,000 to 150,000 clones, roughly 84% of which are singletons. The top ten clones comprise roughly a quarter of the sample.

The CDR3 spans 10 residues, from the cysteine through the phenylalanine. Kept here is only the CDR3 DNA, which spans 30 bases and is read in frame from base 1. The germline V gene specifies SGHDT as CDR1 and YYEEEE as CDR2. The V and J ends are trimmed by 7 bases and 6 bases, leaving 5 bases between them. Concerning this clone itself: The antigen this receptor binds is unknown. Per-nucleotide qualities are absent, and no much larger clonotype sits a single base away.

Study-wide findings and limitations: Nearly half of unique spike-specific TCRs reportedly recognized epitopes outside regions mutated in the B.1.351 and B.1.1.7 variants. After two AZD1222 doses, spike-specific TCR breadth and depth were significantly higher than at day 0 and than in MenACWY recipients. Vaccine-associated CD4 TCRs spanned the whole spike protein, with dominant responses in regions 160-218 and 743-854. No day 14 peak-response samples were available, so repertoires were characterized only after the peak T cell response. In the small 56-69-year group, the increase in depth fell short of significance, most likely because of low power. Conclusions about previously exposed vaccinees are limited because only five to seven AZD1222 recipients were SARS-CoV-2 seropositive at baseline. Most participants were white British and females outnumbered males, and the authors suggested that clonal diversity may have been underestimated.

The chain was built from TRBV5-6 and TRBJ1-3; confidence is insufficient to name the D gene. The sequenced sample was peripheral blood, obtained 28 days after the second AZD1222 dose. This TCR was sampled from an adult who received the AZD1222 COVID-19 vaccine. The CDR3 has the sequence CASGVNTIYF. Here is the DNA: TGTGCCAGCGGCGTAAACACCATATATTTT.